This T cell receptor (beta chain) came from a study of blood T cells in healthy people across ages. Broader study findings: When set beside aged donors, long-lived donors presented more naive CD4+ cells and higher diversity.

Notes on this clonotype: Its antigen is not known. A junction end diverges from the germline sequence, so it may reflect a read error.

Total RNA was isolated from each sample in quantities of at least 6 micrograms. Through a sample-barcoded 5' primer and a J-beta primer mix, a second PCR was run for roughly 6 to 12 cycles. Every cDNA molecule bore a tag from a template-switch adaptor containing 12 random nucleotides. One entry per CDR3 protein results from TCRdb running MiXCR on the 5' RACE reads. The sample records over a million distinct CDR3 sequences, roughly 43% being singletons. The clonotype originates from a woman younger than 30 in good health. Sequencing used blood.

CDR3 amino acids: CASSTIAGMGTDRQYF. CDR3 in DNA: TGTGCCAGCAGCACCATTGCGGGGATGGGCACAGATAGGCAGTATTTT. The rearrangement joins TRBV4-2 to TRBJ2-3; D may be TRBD2 (6 bases). Germline values: CDR1 LGHNA, CDR2 YNFKEQ. This CDR3 spans 16 amino acids.